This TCR beta chain appears in the sequencing data of a study of blood T cell repertoires in COVID-19. TCRdb's copy holds only in-frame clones and misses some; the assay was immunoSEQ multiplex PCR. This table has fewer than 200,000 clones, around four fifths appearing once. Trimming took 5 bases from V and 2 from J, leaving 21 bases between them. CDR3 length: 17 residues. From germline, CDR1 is SEHNR and CDR2 FQNEAQ (reference sequence). This receptor was taken from a woman between 50 and 59 years old who had recovered from COVID-19. The chain uses TRBV7-9 and TRBJ1-2; D is possibly TRBD1 (6 bases). The source material was PBMCs or T cells enriched from blood (not recorded which). The chain's CDR3 is CASSERKQGPANYGYTF. CDR3 sequence (DNA): TGTGCCAGCAGCGAACGGAAACAGGGCCCGGCCAACTATGGCTACACCTTC.